The clone carrying this T cell receptor beta chain has only a few counts. Its matching antigen is unknown. Russia was home to the donors, healthy Caucasian individuals aged about 6 to 90. Per sample, extraction of total RNA gave at least 6 micrograms in every case. Then a second PCR, running about 6 to 11 cycles, was carried out with a sample-barcoded 5' primer and a J-beta primer mix. Template switching added a 12-random-nucleotide identifier to every cDNA molecule. TCRdb re-analysed the 5' RACE reads in MiXCR, keeping a single row per CDR3 protein. The sample lists some 1.4 million distinct CDR3 sequences, approximately 40% occurring once. This sample is part of a study of blood T cells in healthy people across ages. The study, taken as a whole, reports: More naive CD4+ cells and higher diversity were found in long-lived than in aged donors.

Material for sequencing was blood. The sequence was collected from a woman younger than 35 in good health.

The CDR3 region is CASSADRSMNTEAFF. The CDR3 region has the DNA TGTGCCAGCAGTGCGGACAGAAGCATGAACACTGAAGCTTTCTTT. The rearrangement joins TRBV25-1 to TRBJ1-1; D may be TRBD1 (6 bases). Trimming pared 4 bases from V and 0 bases from J, leaving 12 bases between. CDR1 and CDR2 from the germline V gene are MGHDK and SYGVNS. The CDR3 is 15 residues long.